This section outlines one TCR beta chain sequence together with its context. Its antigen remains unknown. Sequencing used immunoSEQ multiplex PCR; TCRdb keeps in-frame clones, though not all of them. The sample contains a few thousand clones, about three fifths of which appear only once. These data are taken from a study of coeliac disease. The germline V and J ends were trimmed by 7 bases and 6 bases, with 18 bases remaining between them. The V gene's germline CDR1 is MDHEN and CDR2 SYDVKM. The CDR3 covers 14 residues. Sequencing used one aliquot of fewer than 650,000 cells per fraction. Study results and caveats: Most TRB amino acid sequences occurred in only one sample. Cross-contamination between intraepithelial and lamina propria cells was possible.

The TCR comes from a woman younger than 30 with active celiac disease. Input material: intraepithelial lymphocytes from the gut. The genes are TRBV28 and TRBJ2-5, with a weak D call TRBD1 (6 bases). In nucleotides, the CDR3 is TGTGCCAGCAACAAGCCGCAGGGGCTAAAGACCCAGTACTTC. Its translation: CASNKPQGLKTQYF.